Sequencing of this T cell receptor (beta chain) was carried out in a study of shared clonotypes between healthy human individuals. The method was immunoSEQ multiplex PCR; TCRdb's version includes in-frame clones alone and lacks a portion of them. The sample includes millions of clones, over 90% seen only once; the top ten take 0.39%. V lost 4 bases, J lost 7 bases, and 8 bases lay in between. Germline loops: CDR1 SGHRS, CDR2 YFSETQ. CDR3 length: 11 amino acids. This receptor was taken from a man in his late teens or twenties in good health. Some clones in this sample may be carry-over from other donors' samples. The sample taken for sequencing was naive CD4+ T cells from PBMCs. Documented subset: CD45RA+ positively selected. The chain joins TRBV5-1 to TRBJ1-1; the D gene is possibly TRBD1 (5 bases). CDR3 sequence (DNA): TGCGCCAGCAGCCGGGACCTTGAAGCTTTCTTT. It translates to CASSRDLEAFF.